This T cell receptor (beta chain) was captured by sequencing in a study of blood T cell repertoires in COVID-19. Study context: Collection of acute and convalescent COVID-19 samples took place in the United States, Italy and Spain. The analysed material was cDNA or gDNA that came from T cells, B-cell-depleted T cells, or PBMCs.

Germline values: CDR1 SEHNR, CDR2 FQNEAQ (reference sequence). The length of the CDR3 is 14 residues. The ends were cut back, 2 bases at V and 4 bases at J, with 11 bases in the middle. Donors in Cohort 3 counted as recovered after two negative PCRs, clearance, or symptom resolution. As originally analysed: Researchers report that nucleated cell counts were estimated from reference gene primer amplification. Clones were sequenced by immunoSEQ multiplex PCR, and TCRdb holds only the in-frame ones, with some missing. V and J calls and clone size come straight from that table; D and trimming were deduced from the DNA. The sample holds a few hundred thousand clones; 70% to 90% are singletons and the top ten take roughly 4%.

The sequence came from a woman aged 25 to 39 who had recovered from COVID-19. The sample was PBMCs or T cells enriched from blood (not recorded which). J is TRBJ1-1 and V is TRBV7-9, with D hard to call. The CDR3 DNA sequence: TGTGCCAGCAGCTTATCGGCGGAGTGCACTGAAGCTTTCTTT. Its protein product is CASSLSAECTEAFF.